The clone carrying this T cell receptor (beta chain) has ten or more counts. Antigen: not known. There are 14 residues in the CDR3. Germline CDR1 MGHRA, CDR2 YSYEKL. The V end lost 4 bases, the J end lost 1 base, and 11 bases lay between the germline ends. These data are taken from a study of T-cell reconstitution after alpha-beta-depleted transplantation in children. Study-wide results and caveats: Hyperexpanded clones declined; after one year, newly produced T cells mostly supplied diversity. For some patients, TCRbeta diversity was high at day 60 because of recipient T cells and thymic progenitors that survived. Reported findings indicate that, about two months after transplant, alpha-beta T cells came from several hundred expanded clones, which were derived from non-depleted graft cells.

Unique molecular identifiers were built into the TCRbeta library. TCRdb re-called the PCR reads through MiXCR, storing one row per CDR3 protein. Here the sample spans over 200,000 distinct CDR3 sequences, approximately 8.4% being singletons. The chain has TRBV4-1 and TRBJ2-7, with D maybe TRBD1 (6 bases). The sample consisted of PBMCs, mostly from graft donor cells, taken 360 days after TCRalphabeta/CD19-depleted stem cell transplant. The receptor's source is a male patient aged 2 to 9 who had a stem cell transplant for acute myeloid leukemia, so the T cells may come from the graft donor. Written as DNA, the CDR3 is TGCGCCAGCAGCCCGACACAGGGTTCCTACGAGCAGTACTTC. It is translated as CASSPTQGSYEQYF.